Following are 18 T cell receptor beta chains from one sample sequenced in a study of breast tumors, draining lymph nodes, adjacent tissues. Breast cancer patients provided tissue from their axillary draining lymph nodes. TCRdb called the multiplex PCR reads again in MiXCR, with one record for every CDR3 protein. Of about 230,000 distinct CDR3 sequences listed, around 32% were seen once; the top ten hold 1.4%. The sample was axillary lymph node tissue. These receptors originate from a female donor with breast cancer. Some clones in this sample may be carry-over from other donors' samples.

The chain couples TRBV30 to TRBJ2-3; TRBD1 matches 8 bases. The J segment lost 1 base and the V segment lost 3 bases, leaving 3 bases of the junction unmatched. The length of the CDR3 is 14 residues. The germline V gene has CDR1 GTSNPN and CDR2 SVGIG (reference sequence). The CDR3 DNA reads as TGTGCCTGGAGAAAGGGACAGGGCACAGATACGCAGTATTTT. Amino acid sequence: CAWRKGQGTDTQYF.

This clonotype has a count of ten or more. The V and J genes are TRBV18 and TRBJ1-2; maybe TRBD1 (6 bases). There are 15 residues in the CDR3. Trimming pared 3 bases from V and 4 bases from J, leaving 15 bases between. Germline V gene lookup returns CDR1 KGHSH and CDR2 LQKENI. Written as DNA, the CDR3 is TGTGCCAGCTCACCGTCTGAGGGGGTCCTCTATGGCTACACCTTC. Translated: CASSPSEGVLYGYTF.

Worth noting for this clonotype: A much larger clonotype is one base distant, so this may be a read error. J is TRBJ2-7 and V is TRBV12-3 or TRBV12-4; no firm D call. There are 12 residues in the CDR3. Trimming took 9 bases from V and 7 from J, leaving 16 bases between them. The CDR3 coding sequence is TGTGCCAGTCAACACGGGTTGGGAGAGCAGTACTTC. Residues: CASQHGLGEQYF.

This clonotype appeared a few times. A read error may explain this, as a much larger clone is one base away. The chain joins TRBV14 to TRBJ2-5; D is ambiguous. The CDR3 extends over 15 amino acids. The germline V gene encodes CDR1 SGHDN and CDR2 FVKESK. DNA of the CDR3: TGTGCCAGCAGCCCTCGGGCAGGCCCCCGAGAGACCCCGTACTTC. Translated, it gives CASSPRAGPRETPYF.

This clonotype was seen at least ten times. The chain is built from TRBV12-3 or TRBV12-4 and TRBJ2-1; 7 nucleotides agree with TRBD1. CDR3 length: 13 residues. After removal of 5 bases from V and 6 bases from J, the junction contained 4 bases not matched to a gene. CDR3 region: CASSPDRVNEQFF. CDR3 DNA: TGTGCCAGCAGTCCAGACAGGGTCAATGAGCAGTTCTTC.

The count of this clonotype is one. The chain combines TRBV12-3 or TRBV12-4 with TRBJ1-2; D gene unclear. V was shortened by 5 bases and J by 5 bases, with 15 bases between the two germline ends. The CDR3 is 14 amino acids. The CDR3 DNA reads as TGTGCCAGCAGTCCTCGGGCGCTGGAGTATGGCTACACCTTC. This encodes CASSPRALEYGYTF.

About this clonotype itself: Germline and junction disagree at one end, which may indicate a read error. The chain recombines TRBV5-1 with TRBJ2-2; TRBD2 matches 10 bases. Germline V gene lookup returns CDR1 SGHRS and CDR2 YFSETQ. CDR3 length equals 18 residues. CDR3: CPSSPKTSGLTDTGELFF. CDR3 nucleotide sequence: TGCCCCAGCAGCCCAAAGACTAGCGGGCTCACTGACACCGGGGAGCTGTTTTTT.

This clonotype was counted ten times or more. This sequence joins TRBV5-4 and TRBJ1-4; tentative D call: TRBD1 (5 bases). The CDR3 length is 14 residues. Germline CDR1 is SGHNT and CDR2 is YYREEE (reference sequence). V lost 0 bases and J 8 bases, leaving 11 bases between the germline ends. CDR3 protein: CASSLAGREEKLFF. The CDR3, as DNA: TGTGCCAGCAGCTTGGCAGGGAGGGAAGAAAAACTGTTTTTT.

As regards this clonotype: A much larger clone lies a single base off, so this may be a read error. The V and J genes are TRBV11-3 and TRBJ2-1, with unresolved D. This CDR3 contains 13 residues. Germline lookup yields CDR1 SGHNT and CDR2 YENEEA. Trimming pared 1 base from V and 9 bases from J, leaving 10 bases between. The chain's CDR3 is CASSLGATTEQFF. Written as DNA, the CDR3 is TGTGCCAGCAGCTTAGGGGCAACCACTGAGCAGTTCTTC.

This clonotype was detected ten times or more. The chain uses TRBV5-1 and TRBJ2-7; D is perhaps TRBD1 (5 bases). V was shortened by 0 bases and J by 7 bases, with 17 bases between the two germline ends. Germline loops: CDR1 SGHRS, CDR2 YFSETQ. The CDR3 totals 15 residues. As DNA, the CDR3 is TGCGCCAGCAGCTTGGATGCGACAGCCTTGGGGGAGCAGTACTTC. This codes for CASSLDATALGEQYF.

This clonotype appeared a few times. Here the CDR3 reads CASSVAPGQGAEAFF. In nucleotides, the CDR3 is TGTGCCAGCAGCGTAGCCCCGGGACAGGGGGCTGAAGCTTTCTTT. This chain uses TRBV9 with TRBJ1-1; the match to TRBD1 covers 11 bases. The V gene's germline CDR1 is SGDLS and CDR2 YYNGEE. The junction had 4 bases not matched to a gene; V was cut back by 0 bases and J by 6 bases. The CDR3 has 15 residues.

The table lists this clonotype with many counts. V is TRBV7-8 and J is TRBJ2-7; TRBD1 or TRBD2 may be the D gene (6 bases each). V shed 4 bases and J shed 2 bases, with 21 bases lying between them. CDR1 and CDR2 from the germline V gene are SGHVS and FQNEAQ. The CDR3 consists of 17 residues. CDR3 DNA sequence: TGTGCCAGCAGCTCCGGGGTAGGCAGGGGAGGTACCTACGAGCAGTACTTC. It encodes CASSSGVGRGGTYEQYF.

Concerning this clonotype itself: A junction end diverges from the germline sequence, so it may reflect a read error. The chain carries TRBV20-1 and TRBJ1-1; D remains unclear. Germline CDR1 reads DFQATT; CDR2 reads SNEGSKA (reference sequence). There are 11 residues in the CDR3. CDR3 DNA: TGCAGTGCTCGAGACAAAACGGGGGCTTTCTTT. It translates to CSARDKTGAFF.

At least ten counts were recorded for this clonotype. The chain joins TRBV9 to TRBJ2-3; no reliable D call. Per germline, CDR1 SGDLS and CDR2 YYNGEE. The CDR3 totals 14 residues. Trimming cost V 3 bases and J 2 bases, with 10 bases left between them. DNA of the CDR3: TGTGCCAGCAGCGGCCCCCTAAACACAGATACGCAGTATTTT. It codes for CASSGPLNTDTQYF.

This clonotype was observed many times. The V gene is TRBV2, the J gene TRBJ1-3; D unresolved. V was clipped by 2 bases and J by 2 bases, with 4 bases between them. The germline V gene encodes CDR1 SNHLY and CDR2 FYNNEI. This CDR3 comprises 13 residues. Here the CDR3 reads CASSEIAGNTIYF. DNA for the CDR3: TGTGCCAGCAGTGAAATAGCTGGAAACACCATATATTTT.

This clonotype was picked up many times. The chain has TRBV7-3 and TRBJ2-1; unclear D gene. V dropped 5 bases and J dropped 0 bases, with 17 bases sitting between them. This CDR3 contains 17 residues. Looked up from germline, CDR1 is SGHTA and CDR2 is FQGTGA. The CDR3 here is CASSQGPPPSSYNEQFF. Written as DNA, the CDR3 is TGTGCCAGCAGCCAAGGACCGCCCCCGAGCTCCTACAATGAGCAGTTCTTC.

This clonotype has ten or more counts. The chain joins TRBV5-6 to TRBJ1-2; no clear D. The CDR3 has 14 residues. V lost 6 bases and J lost 7, with 19 bases in between. CDR1 and CDR2 (germline): SGHDT, YYEEEE. This chain's CDR3 is CASTLSSGISGYTF. The DNA for the CDR3 is TGTGCCAGCACCCTCTCGTCGGGGATTAGTGGCTACACCTTC.

This clonotype was observed many times. The J gene is TRBJ2-3, the V gene TRBV4-1; TRBD1 is a possible D gene (5 bases). This CDR3 has 15 amino acids. V was trimmed by 5 bases and J by 6 bases, leaving 18 bases between them. Per the germline V gene, CDR1 is MGHRA and CDR2 is YSYEKL. CDR3 sequence: CASSTGGRVTDTQYF. Written as DNA, the CDR3 is TGCGCCAGCAGCACTGGCGGCAGGGTGACGGATACGCAGTATTTT.